Listed below are T cell receptor beta chains from one sample, sequenced in a study of shared clonotypes between healthy human individuals. TCRdb keeps only in-frame clones here, not all; method: immunoSEQ multiplex PCR. The repertoire has around 2,100,000 clones, about 95% of them found once; the top ten carry 1% to 1.5%. The sample taken for sequencing was naive CD8+ T cells sorted from blood. The source is a man younger than 30 in good health. Each CDR3 is given with its conserved first and last residue. The order of the fields is V gene, D gene, J gene, clone size, CDR3 protein, CDR3 DNA. A D gene is named only where the DNA matches it firmly. Clone size is not always given. Where it is, it says once, few, many or a class for expanded clones.

>TRBV4-3|TRBD1|TRBJ2-7|.
CASSQALPGQGYEQYF
TGCGCCAGCAGCCAAGCCCTCCCGGGACAGGGTTACGAGCAGTACTTC
>TRBV28|.|TRBJ2-7|.
CASGSGLGYEQYF
TGTGCCAGCGGGTCCGGCTTAGGGTACGAGCAGTACTTC
>TRBV2|TRBD1|TRBJ2-4|.
CASSVRTGEAKNIQYF
TGTGCCAGCAGTGTTCGGACAGGGGAGGCCAAAAACATTCAGTACTTC
>TRBV27|.|TRBJ2-3|.
CASSYQGGDTQYF
TGTGCCAGCAGTTACCAGGGAGGAGATACGCAGTATTTT
>TRBV27|TRBD1|TRBJ1-5|.
CASSLAPGGGQPQHF
TGTGCCAGCAGTTTAGCCCCAGGGGGTGGCCAGCCCCAGCATTTT
>TRBV6-1|.|TRBJ1-2|.
CASSTRGLDGYTF
TGTGCCAGCAGTACAAGGGGTCTGGATGGCTACACCTTC
>TRBV9|.|TRBJ1-4|.
CASSVGGIDEKLFF
TGTGCCAGCAGCGTAGGGGGAATCGACGAAAAACTGTTTTTT
>TRBV28|.|TRBJ2-1|.
CASSPRKGAFYNEQFF
TGTGCCAGCAGTCCCCGTAAAGGGGCTTTCTACAATGAGCAGTTCTTC
>TRBV9|.|TRBJ2-2|.
CASSVEDTDNTGELFF
TGTGCCAGCAGCGTAGAAGACACAGATAACACCGGGGAGCTGTTTTTT
>TRBV7-9|.|TRBJ1-2|.
CASSFREGYGYTF
TGTGCCAGCAGCTTCAGGGAAGGCTATGGCTACACCTTC
>TRBV27|.|TRBJ1-2|.
CASSLYPGVNYGYTF
TGTGCCAGCAGTTTATATCCCGGGGTGAACTATGGCTACACCTTC
>TRBV5-6|.|TRBJ1-1|.
CASSSDSLLNTEAFF
TGTGCCAGCAGCTCCGACAGCCTTCTAAACACTGAAGCTTTCTTT
>TRBV9|TRBD2|TRBJ2-3|.
CASSAETSGTDTQYF
TGTGCCAGCAGCGCGGAGACTAGCGGCACAGATACGCAGTATTTT
>TRBV7-3|TRBD2|TRBJ2-3|.
CASSFTGTSGGPYTDTQYF
TGTGCCAGCAGCTTCACCGGGACTAGCGGGGGGCCTTACACAGATACGCAGTATTTT
>TRBV4-3|.|TRBJ2-7|.
CASSQDWGGPSTTYEQYF
TGCGCCAGCAGCCAAGATTGGGGGGGCCCGTCAACCACCTACGAGCAGTACTTC
>TRBV5-1|TRBD2|TRBJ2-1|.
CASSFRLAGEVGGQFF
TGCGCCAGCAGCTTCAGACTAGCGGGAGAAGTGGGAGGGCAGTTCTTC
>TRBV7-9|TRBD1|TRBJ1-1|.
CASSPTGGWTEAFF
TGTGCCAGCAGCCCTACAGGGGGATGGACTGAAGCTTTCTTT
>TRBV6-5|TRBD2|TRBJ2-7|once
CASSYYGGGAGEQYF
TGTGCCAGCAGTTACTACGGCGGGGGGGCCGGCGAGCAGTACTTC
>TRBV7-9|.|TRBJ2-1|.
CASSSSYLARATYNEQFF
TGTGCCAGCAGCTCGTCTTATTTAGCTAGGGCCACCTACAATGAGCAGTTCTTC
>TRBV13|.|TRBJ2-7|.
CASSQGSITYEQYF
TGTGCCAGCAGCCAGGGATCGATTACCTACGAGCAGTACTTC
>TRBV19|TRBD1|TRBJ1-2|once
CASRSHRPTGEDYYGYTF
TGTGCCAGTAGATCCCATCGTCCGACAGGGGAAGATTACTATGGCTACACCTTC
>TRBV6-1|TRBD1|TRBJ1-5|.
CASSEEGQGGNQPQHF
TGTGCCAGCAGTGAAGAAGGACAGGGTGGCAATCAGCCCCAGCATTTT
>TRBV6-1|.|TRBJ2-5|.
CASSGGPHAAQETQYF
TGTGCCAGCAGTGGAGGACCCCACGCGGCCCAAGAGACCCAGTACTTC
>TRBV19|.|TRBJ1-1|few
CASNTNTEAFF
TGTGCCAGTAACACGAACACTGAAGCTTTCTTT
>TRBV30|.|TRBJ1-1|.
CAWSVQGATEAFF
TGTGCCTGGAGTGTACAAGGGGCTACTGAAGCTTTCTTT
>TRBV5-4|.|TRBJ2-7|.
CASSYQGGPNEQYF
TGTGCCAGCAGCTATCAGGGGGGTCCGAACGAGCAGTACTTC
>TRBV6-5|.|TRBJ2-2|.
CASSYYAGATGELFF
TGTGCCAGCAGTTACTACGCGGGGGCAACCGGGGAGCTGTTTTTT
>TRBV13|.|TRBJ2-5|.
CASSLNDRETQYF
TGTGCCAGCAGCTTAAACGACAGAGAGACCCAGTACTTC
>TRBV6-5|TRBD2|TRBJ2-5|.
CASSLAGVGTQYF
TGTGCCAGCAGTTTAGCGGGAGTGGGGACCCAGTACTTC
>TRBV10-3|TRBD1|TRBJ1-2|.
CAISESGTGYGYTF
TGTGCCATCAGTGAGTCGGGGACAGGGTACGGCTACACCTTC
>TRBV6-5|.|TRBJ1-6|.
CASSYNTGLKSPLHF
TGTGCCAGCAGTTACAATACAGGGCTGAAATCACCCCTCCACTTT
>TRBV2|TRBD1|TRBJ1-4|.
CASSPGTGLLVNEKLFF
TGTGCCAGCAGTCCTGGGACAGGGCTCCTGGTTAATGAAAAACTGTTTTTT
>TRBV4-1|.|TRBJ2-7|.
CASSQEGPGPQGYEQYF
TGCGCCAGCAGCCAAGAAGGCCCGGGACCCCAGGGCTACGAGCAGTACTTC
>TRBV7-8|TRBD2|TRBJ2-1|.
CASSLALIAGVGSYNEQFF
TGTGCCAGCAGCTTAGCGCTGATAGCGGGGGTAGGGTCCTACAATGAGCAGTTCTTC
>TRBV6-1|TRBD1|TRBJ1-2|.
CAANPGTGYGYTF
TGTGCCGCCAACCCCGGGACAGGGTATGGCTACACCTTC
>TRBV27|.|TRBJ1-2|.
CASSSRGSYGYTF
TGTGCCAGCAGCTCGCGGGGTTCGTATGGCTACACCTTC
>TRBV6-5|TRBD1|TRBJ2-7|once
CASSAGTASYEQYF
TGTGCCAGCAGTGCCGGGACAGCGAGCTACGAGCAGTACTTC
>TRBV30|.|TRBJ2-7|.
CAWSVGGRYEQYF
TGTGCCTGGAGTGTAGGAGGGAGGTACGAGCAGTACTTC
>TRBV27|TRBD1|TRBJ1-2|.
CASSFVTGDMHYGYTF
TGTGCCAGCAGTTTTGTGACAGGGGATATGCACTATGGCTACACCTTC
>TRBV6-6|.|TRBJ1-2|.
CASSYGFSQGIYGYTF
TGTGCCAGCAGTTACGGGTTCAGTCAGGGGATCTATGGCTACACCTTC
>TRBV27|.|TRBJ1-1|.
CASTPGQDMNTEAFF
TGTGCCAGCACCCCGGGACAAGACATGAACACTGAAGCTTTCTTT
>TRBV5-6|.|TRBJ1-5|.
CASSSGGFNQPQHF
TGTGCCAGCAGCTCCGGGGGATTCAATCAGCCCCAGCATTTT
>TRBV9|.|TRBJ2-1|.
CASSSGTTSYNEQFF
TGTGCCAGCAGCTCCGGGACAACCTCCTACAATGAGCAGTTCTTC
>TRBV27|TRBD1|TRBJ1-2|.
CASSYTGEGNYGYTF
TGTGCCAGCAGTTATACAGGGGAAGGAAACTATGGCTACACCTTC
>TRBV7-9|.|TRBJ1-3|.
CATDNRNTIYF
TGTGCCACGGACAACCGAAACACCATATATTTT